This is a list of T cell receptor beta chains from one sample in a study of tumour-infiltrating T cells in Burkitt lymphoma. Sequencing was performed with immunoSEQ multiplex PCR; in TCRdb, only in-frame clones are kept and a portion is missing. The sample shows under 5,500 clones, 80% to 90% of them seen only once. Material: tumor tissue. The source is a human donor with diffuse large B-cell lymphoma. Some clones in this sample may be carry-over from other donors' samples. CDR3s include the opening cysteine and the closing phenylalanine or tryptophan. The D gene is left open where the match is weak.

D	V	J	DNA	CDR3
.	TRBV19	TRBJ1-1	TGTGCCAGTAGTATCGGGGGGTCTTACGCTGAAGCTTTCTTT	CASSIGGSYAEAFF
.	TRBV28	TRBJ1-2	TGTGCCAGCAAGAATATCCTCTATGGCTACACCTTC	CASKNILYGYTF
TRBD1	TRBV7-7	TRBJ2-7	TGTGCTAGCAGCTTAGCAGGGGGCTACGAGCAGTACTTC	CASSLAGGYEQYF
.	TRBV5-4	TRBJ1-2	TGTGCCAGCAGCTTGGATTTGGGGGGCAATGATGGCTACACCTTC	CASSLDLGGNDGYTF
TRBD2	TRBV5-1	TRBJ2-3	TGCGCCAGCAGCTTGGGTTTCTGGCGGGAGGGGACAGATACGCAGTATTTT	CASSLGFWREGTDTQYF
.	TRBV6-5	TRBJ1-4	TGTGCCAGCAACAACAACCGGGACACCAATGAAAAACTGTTTTTT	CASNNNRDTNEKLFF
.	TRBV30	TRBJ2-7	TGTGCCGCTTACGACCGAAATACCTACGAGCAGTACTTC	CAAYDRNTYEQYF
.	TRBV7-2	TRBJ2-5	TGTGCCAGCAGCTTTCAGCGAGGGGGAAAAGAGACTCAGTACTTC	CASSFQRGGKETQYF
TRBD1	TRBV7-2	TRBJ1-1	TGTGCCAGCAGCCCCAGGGGGCGGAGGGGGACTGAAGCTTTCTTT	CASSPRGRRGTEAFF
TRBD2	TRBV19	TRBJ2-1	TGTGCCAGTAGTAGCGATCCTAGCGGGGGCTCCCATTTGGTGTTCTTC	CASSSDPSGGSHLVFF